Detailed here is one TCR beta chain. This sample stems from a study of human versus mouse CDR3 diversity and MHC coevolution. Profiled with immunoSEQ multiplex PCR; TCRdb holds only in-frame clones, not every one. The data contain fewer than 80,000 clones, 92% of them singletons. The germline V gene encodes CDR1 PRHDT and CDR2 FYEKMQ (reference sequence). Unmatched junction bases numbered 4, after V lost 3 bases and J lost 5 bases. The CDR3 spans 15 residues. The TCR was taken from a person between 25 and 70 years old in good health. The V and J genes are TRBV13 and TRBJ1-6, with 7 bases lining up with TRBD1. Sequencing used naive CD4+ T cells from blood. As to subset: CD45RO-negative CD62L-positive naive CD4 T cells. As DNA, the CDR3 is TGTGCCAGCAGCTTTTCCGGGACAGATAATTCACCCCTCCACTTT. Its protein product is CASSFSGTDNSPLHF.